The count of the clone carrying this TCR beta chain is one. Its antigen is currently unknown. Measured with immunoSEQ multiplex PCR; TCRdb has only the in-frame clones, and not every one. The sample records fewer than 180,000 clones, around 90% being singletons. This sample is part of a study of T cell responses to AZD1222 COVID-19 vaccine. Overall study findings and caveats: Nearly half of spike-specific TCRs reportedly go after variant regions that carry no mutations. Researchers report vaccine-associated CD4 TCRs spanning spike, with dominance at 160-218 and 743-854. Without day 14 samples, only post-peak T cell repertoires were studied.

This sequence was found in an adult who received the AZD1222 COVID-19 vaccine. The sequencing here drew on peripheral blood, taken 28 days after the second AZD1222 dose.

The CDR3 is CASSLGQGARQPQHF. Written as DNA, the CDR3 is TGTGCCAGCAGCTTAGGGCAGGGGGCGAGGCAGCCCCAGCATTTT. The rearrangement links TRBV7-2 to TRBJ1-5; TRBD1 matches at 8 bases. This CDR3 is built from 15 residues. V shed 1 base and J 7 bases; nucleotides not matched to a gene: 6. The V gene's germline CDR1 is SGHTA and CDR2 FQGNSA.